Below are 2 T cell receptor beta chains sequenced from a single sample in a study of chemoradiotherapy in HPV16-positive cancers. Profiled with immunoSEQ multiplex PCR; TCRdb holds only in-frame clones, not every one. The sample comprises about 21,000 clones, more than 75% of which are singletons, and 2.3% rests with the top ten. The sample consisted of blood, taken from a patient who underwent chemoradiotherapy. These receptors were collected from a human donor with HPV-associated anogenital cancer.

V gene TRBV14 combines with J gene TRBJ2-7; perhaps TRBD2 as D (5 bases). The CDR3 contains 16 residues. Trimming stripped 2 bases from V and 2 bases from J, with 16 bases between. Germline CDR1 SGHDN, CDR2 FVKESK. Here the CDR3 reads CASSQSAGPKAYEQYF. In nucleotides, the CDR3 is TGTGCCAGCAGCCAAAGTGCGGGTCCTAAGGCCTACGAGCAGTACTTC.

The chain employs TRBV19 and TRBJ1-5; D is uncertain. The germline V gene has CDR1 LNHDA and CDR2 SQIVND (reference sequence). The CDR3 is 13 residues long. V lost 5 bases, J lost 0 bases, and 5 bases lay in between. DNA for the CDR3: TGTGCCAGTAGTCAAGATAGCAATCAGCCCCAGCATTTT. It yields the protein CASSQDSNQPQHF.